A selection of T cell receptor beta chains follows, all from one sample in a study of CD8 T cells in Susac syndrome. TCRdb fed the immunoSEQ multiplex PCR reads into MiXCR, producing one record per CDR3 protein. The sample records about 120,000 distinct CDR3 sequences, over 90% being singletons. The sample consisted of CD4+ T cells from PBMCs. The receptors derive from a human donor in good health. CDR3s include the opening cysteine and the closing phenylalanine or tryptophan. A D gene is named only where the DNA matches it firmly. Only part of the rows carry a size: once, few, many, or a class if the clone is expanded.

TRBV5-1	.	.	TRBJ2-3	TGCGCCAGCAGCTTGTATGACAGCACAGATACGCAGTATTTT	CASSLYDSTDTQYF
TRBV28	.	TRBD2	TRBJ2-1	TGTGCCAGCAGTTCCGGGGGGGCGGTCGAGCAGTTCTTC	CASSSGGAVEQFF
TRBV19	.	.	TRBJ1-1	TGTGCCAGTAGTTTCCCCGGAGGGTTTTTCACTGAAGCTTTCTTT	CASSFPGGFFTEAFF
TRBV7-9	.	.	TRBJ1-1	TGTGCCAGCAGCCTGGGTGCTTTCTTT	CASSLGAFF
TRBV2	.	.	TRBJ2-2	TGTGCCAGCATCGACACCGGGGAGCTGTTTTTT	CASIDTGELFF
TRBV4-3	.	.	TRBJ1-4	TGCGCCAGCAGCCAAGATGGGCAGCGAAATGAAAAACTGTTTTTT	CASSQDGQRNEKLFF
TRBV30	.	.	TRBJ2-1	TGTGCCTGGAGTGTACCGACTCCAAGAATATACAATGAGCAGTTCTTC	CAWSVPTPRIYNEQFF
TRBV27	.	TRBD1	TRBJ2-7	TGTGCCAGCAGTCTACAGGGGGCGAACTACGAGCAGTACTTC	CASSLQGANYEQYF
TRBV6-2/TRBV6-3	.	.	TRBJ2-7	TGTGCCAGTCCGAAAAGGGCCTACGAGCAGTACTTC	CASPKRAYEQYF
TRBV20-1	.	.	TRBJ1-1	TGCAGTGCACTTCGACAGTTGAACACTGAAGCTTTCTTT	CSALRQLNTEAFF
TRBV7-8	.	TRBD1	TRBJ1-2	TGTGCCAGCAGCTTGGGACAGAGCTATGGCTACACCTTC	CASSLGQSYGYTF
TRBV20-1	.	.	TRBJ1-4	TGCAGTCACCGTCAGGGACTTGAAAAACTGTTTTTT	CSHRQGLEKLFF
TRBV3-1	.	TRBD2	TRBJ2-5	TGTGCCAGCAGCCAAGATCTCCTCTCGGGGGGGGGCAGTAGAGAGACCCAGTACTTC	CASSQDLLSGGGSRETQYF
TRBV4-2	.	TRBD2	TRBJ2-1	TGTGCCAGCAGCCCGACCGGGACTATCAATGAGCAGTTCTTC	CASSPTGTINEQFF
TRBV2	.	.	TRBJ2-7	TGTGCCAGCAGCCCGGACGCCGCTATGAAGTACTTC	CASSPDAAMKYF
TRBV5-6	.	.	TRBJ1-2	TGTGCCAGCAGCTCTACCGGCGATTATGGCTACACCTTC	CASSSTGDYGYTF
TRBV9	.	.	TRBJ1-2	TGTGCCAGCAGCGTAGGAGTCTCCAGACCCGTCTATGGCTACACCTTC	CASSVGVSRPVYGYTF
TRBV29-1	.	.	TRBJ1-1	TGCAGCGCTGAAGTATCCGGAGCTTTCTTT	CSAEVSGAFF
TRBV6-2/TRBV6-3	.	.	TRBJ2-3	TGTGCCAGCAGCCGCGGTGGACTACTCCCCGGTGGCACAGATACGCAGTATTTT	CASSRGGLLPGGTDTQYF
TRBV5-1	.	TRBD2	TRBJ2-5	TGCGCCAGCAAATCAAATGCGGGGGGCCGGATCGAGACCCAGTACTTC	CASKSNAGGRIETQYF
TRBV19	.	.	TRBJ2-7	TGTGCCAGTAGCCGCCCCGGGGAAACCTACGAGCAGTACTTC	CASSRPGETYEQYF
TRBV20-1	.	TRBD1	TRBJ1-1	TGCAGTGCTGGGACAGGGGGCAAAGCTTTCTTT	CSAGTGGKAFF
TRBV29-1	.	TRBD1	TRBJ2-5	TGCAGCGCGACCACGGACAGGGGGTACCAAGAGACCCAGTACTTC	CSATTDRGYQETQYF
TRBV4-3	.	TRBD1	TRBJ1-1	TGCGCCAGCAGCCTCTTGCACGGTCAGGGGGGAGAAGCTTTCTTT	CASSLLHGQGGEAFF
TRBV7-9	.	.	TRBJ1-1	TGTGCCAGCAGCCCGTGGACAGAAGGTACTGAAGCTTTCTTT	CASSPWTEGTEAFF
TRBV7-2	.	.	TRBJ2-5	TGTGCCAGCAGCTTAGCTAGCGCGACCCAGTACTTC	CASSLASATQYF
TRBV6-6	.	TRBD1	TRBJ2-5	TGTGCCAGCAGTCAGGGACAGCCGGGGGAGACCCAGTACTTC	CASSQGQPGETQYF
TRBV10-2	.	.	TRBJ2-5	TGCGCCAGCAGTTGGGGAGGTATCCGGGAGACCCAGTACTTC	CASSWGGIRETQYF
TRBV9	.	.	TRBJ2-3	TGTGCCAGCAGCGGGATGGGCGATACGCAGTATTTT	CASSGMGDTQYF
TRBV12-3/TRBV12-4	.	.	TRBJ1-5	TGTGCCAGCAGCACCGGGACACCTAGCAATCAGCCCCAGCATTTT	CASSTGTPSNQPQHF
TRBV7-9	.	.	TRBJ1-1	TGTGCCAGCAGCTTAGCGCGGATTGGGGGCTTGGGGACTGAAGCTTTCTTT	CASSLARIGGLGTEAFF
TRBV6-2/TRBV6-3	.	.	TRBJ2-1	TGTGCCAGCAGTTACTCCGACAATGAGCAGTTCTTC	CASSYSDNEQFF
TRBV7-9	.	.	TRBJ1-6	TGTGCCAGCAGCGGCCTGGAGAGCTCCTATAATTCACCCCTCCACTTT	CASSGLESSYNSPLHF
TRBV27	.	TRBD1	TRBJ2-1	TGTGCCAGCTCACTGGACAGGGGCCCATCAACTGAGCAGTTCTTC	CASSLDRGPSTEQFF
TRBV5-1	.	TRBD2	TRBJ2-1	TGCGCCAGCGCCCCGATCGGGGGGGCCAGCTACAATGAGCAGTTCTTC	CASAPIGGASYNEQFF
TRBV18	.	.	TRBJ1-1	TGTGCCAGCTCACCAGGCCAACAGGGTGGCACTGAAGCTTTCTTT	CASSPGQQGGTEAFF
TRBV29-1	.	.	TRBJ2-1	TGCAGCGTTCGAGGGGGGACCTACAATGAGCAGTTCTTC	CSVRGGTYNEQFF
TRBV3-1	.	.	TRBJ2-1	TGTGCCAGCAGCCAAGATCTGGAGCAGTTCTTC	CASSQDLEQFF
TRBV19	.	TRBD1	TRBJ1-5	TGTGCCAGTAGTGGGGGCTTACAGGGGCTCCATCAGCCCCAGCATTTT	CASSGGLQGLHQPQHF
TRBV7-2	.	.	TRBJ1-6	TGTGCCAGCAGCCGGCTAGGGATTACTGATCCACCCCTCCACTTT	CASSRLGITDPPLHF
TRBV6-2/TRBV6-3	.	TRBD2	TRBJ2-3	TGTGCCAGCAGTTACCGACTAGCGGGGGGGCGCACAGATACGCAGTATTTT	CASSYRLAGGRTDTQYF
TRBV28	.	.	TRBJ1-3	TGTGCCAGCAGTCGCGATAAGATCGGAAACACCATATATTTT	CASSRDKIGNTIYF
TRBV14	.	.	TRBJ1-6	TGTGCCAGCGGAGACAGAAGTAATTCACCCCTCCACTTT	CASGDRSNSPLHF
TRBV27	.	.	TRBJ2-1	TGTGCCAGCAGTTTATCGAACCTCGGCAATGAGCAGTTCTTC	CASSLSNLGNEQFF
TRBV7-3	.	.	TRBJ1-5	TGTGCCAGCAGCTTAATTTCGGGGGAGGGCAATCAGCCCCAGCATTTT	CASSLISGEGNQPQHF
TRBV7-6	once	.	TRBJ2-7	TGTGCCAGCAGCTTCGACCCAGCAGGGATCGCCGCCTACGAGCAGTACTTC	CASSFDPAGIAAYEQYF
TRBV6-2/TRBV6-3	.	.	TRBJ1-1	TGTGCCAGCAGTTTGGTGAACACTGAAGCTTTCTTT	CASSLVNTEAFF
TRBV30	.	.	TRBJ1-5	TGTGCCTGGAGTGTACCTACTATTAACAGCAATCAGCCCCAGCATTTT	CAWSVPTINSNQPQHF
TRBV5-4	.	TRBD1	TRBJ2-7	TGTGCCAGCAGTCGACAGGGCGCCTCCTACGAGCAGTACTTC	CASSRQGASYEQYF
TRBV19	.	.	TRBJ1-6	TGTGCCAGTAGTATAGATTGGTCTGGACGGAGTAATTCACCCCTCCACTTT	CASSIDWSGRSNSPLHF
TRBV19	once	.	TRBJ1-2	TGTGCCAGTAGTAGTTCGGGGGTGTTCTACACCTTC	CASSSSGVFYTF
TRBV7-2	.	.	TRBJ1-1	TGTGCCAGCAGCCCGATGACGGCGAACACTGAAGCTTTCTTT	CASSPMTANTEAFF
TRBV9	.	.	TRBJ2-2	TGTGCCAGCACCTCGACTAGTCTGTCCGGGGAGCTGTTTTTT	CASTSTSLSGELFF